The clone carrying this T cell receptor beta chain showed up many times. Its antigen is not identified. The data originate from a study of T cells in Graves' hyperthyroidism and ophthalmopathy. V lost 1 base and J lost 3, with 6 bases in between. CDR1 is LGHNA and CDR2 is YNFKEQ in the germline V gene. This CDR3 contains 13 residues. Diagnostic assessment was based on clinical symptoms, serum thyroxine and TRAb, thyroid ultrasound and orbital computed tomography. RNA transcripts were the template for amplifying TCR beta CDR3 regions. Carried out on the TCR CDR3, a first-round RT-PCR used the HTBI primer set. TCRdb called the multiplex PCR reads again in MiXCR, with one record for every CDR3 protein. The sample includes 530,000 or so distinct CDR3 sequences, roughly 25% of them seen just once. Study observations and caveats: Clonotypes that were expanded in thyroid above 0.001 mostly appeared in blood too. From stable hyperthyroidism, ophthalmopathy was set apart by a 13 V-J model.

This TCR came from a woman under 40 with Graves' ophthalmopathy. The specimen was blood. The genes are TRBV4-2 and TRBJ1-2, with D maybe TRBD1 (5 bases). The CDR3 sequence is CASSQVGDYGYTF. CDR3 sequence (DNA): TGTGCCAGCAGCCAAGTGGGGGACTATGGCTACACCTTC.